Each of the 24 T cell receptor beta chains below was sequenced from the same sample in a study of blood T cell repertoires in COVID-19. Method: immunoSEQ multiplex PCR; TCRdb's copy keeps in-frame clones and lacks some. Counted here are about 130,000 clones, less than 90% occurring once; the ten biggest clones make up roughly 2.3%. Material for sequencing was PBMCs or T cells enriched from blood (not recorded which). Receptor source: a woman in her fifties or sixties who had recovered from COVID-19.

This chain uses TRBV12-3 or TRBV12-4 with TRBJ2-7; D call uncertain. This CDR3 spans 13 amino acids. V lost 2 bases to trimming and J lost 4 bases, with 9 bases between them. The CDR3 sequence is CASSLRYSYEQYF. In DNA, the CDR3 is TGTGCCAGCAGTTTACGTTACAGTTACGAGCAGTACTTC.

The chain uses TRBV7-9 and TRBJ1-3; D unresolved. CDR1 and CDR2 from the germline V gene are SEHNR and FQNEAQ (reference sequence). The CDR3 length is 12 residues. Trimming left V 1 base short and J 8 bases short, with 6 bases between. Here the CDR3 DNA reads TGTGCCAGCAGCTTAGACCGAGACACCATATATTTT. It translates to CASSLDRDTIYF.

V is TRBV12-3 or TRBV12-4 and J is TRBJ2-7; 7 bases agree with TRBD1. The CDR3 length is 13 residues. V was clipped by 5 bases and J by 2 bases; unmatched bases: 3. In DNA, the CDR3 is TGTGCCAGCAGTCCCGGGACAGCCTACGAGCAGTACTTC. As protein: CASSPGTAYEQYF.

The gene calls are TRBV19 and TRBJ2-7; D remains unclear. The germline V gene encodes CDR1 LNHDA and CDR2 SQIVND (reference sequence). The CDR3 covers 15 residues. Trimming stripped 6 bases from V and 2 bases from J, with 17 bases between. The chain's CDR3 is CASSLDGLATYEQYF. CDR3 DNA: TGTGCCAGTAGCCTAGATGGATTGGCCACCTACGAGCAGTACTTC.

This clone is a singleton in its sample. This chain joins TRBV5-4 and TRBJ1-1, with D unclear. CDR1 is SGHNT and CDR2 is YYREEE in the germline V gene (reference sequence). The CDR3 runs 14 residues. Trimming removed 4 bases at V and 0 bases at J, with 10 bases between. The CDR3 protein is CASSPYGVNTEAFF. The CDR3 DNA reads TGTGCCAGCAGCCCCTACGGGGTGAACACTGAAGCTTTCTTT.

This chain uses TRBV4-3 with TRBJ1-1; 11 nucleotides agree with TRBD1. The CDR3 covers 16 residues. V lost 4 bases and J lost 3; bases outside the gene matches: 7. Germline V gene data show CDR1 as LGHNA and CDR2 as YSLEER. CDR3: CASSRGQGAVDTEAFF. The CDR3 DNA sequence: TGCGCCAGCAGCCGAGGACAGGGGGCGGTTGACACTGAAGCTTTCTTT.

The chain carries TRBV28 and TRBJ2-7; TRBD2 aligns across 9 bases. This CDR3 spans 14 amino acids. In germline, CDR1 is MDHEN, CDR2 SYDVKM. The V and J ends lost 6 bases and 0 bases, in that order; junction bases with no gene match: 3. CDR3 coding DNA: TGTGCCAGCAGGACTAGCGGTCCCTCCTACGAGCAGTACTTC. Protein: CASRTSGPSYEQYF.

This chain links TRBV4-1 with TRBJ2-7; D might be TRBD2 (6 bases). Trimming shortened V by 2 bases and J by 2 bases, and 19 bases separated the two germline ends. Germline V gene data show CDR1 as MGHRA and CDR2 as YSYEKL. The CDR3 runs to 17 residues. The CDR3 DNA reads TGCGCCAGCAGCCAATTCTGGGCGGGGAAGGGGACCTACGAGCAGTACTTC. Translation gives CASSQFWAGKGTYEQYF.

This rearrangement joins TRBV5-4 to TRBJ2-2; TRBD1 matches at 7 bases. The CDR3 extends over 16 amino acids. Per the germline V gene, CDR1 is SGHNT and CDR2 is YYREEE (reference sequence). Losses at the gene ends were 2 bases for V and 1 base for J; bases not matched to a gene: 5. The CDR3 DNA follows: TGTGCCAGCAGCTTAACGACAGGGTGGAACACCGGGGAGCTGTTTTTT. Translation: CASSLTTGWNTGELFF. Variable domain in full (rest from reference TRBV5-4 and TRBJ2-2): ETGVTQSPTHLIKTRGQQVTLRCSSQSGHNTVSWYQQALGQGPQFIFQYYREEENGRGNFPPRFSGLQFPNYSSELNVNALELDDSALYLCASSLTTGWNTGELFFGEGSRLTVL.

The V call is TRBV2, the J call TRBJ2-7; D unclear. Trimming removed 1 base at V and 9 bases at J, with 7 bases between. The CDR3 runs to 11 residues. The germline CDR1 and CDR2 sequences are SNHLY and FYNNEI. The CDR3 DNA follows: TGTGCCAGCAGTGAAGAACTATGGCAGTACTTC. Protein: CASSEELWQYF.

The genes are TRBV5-6 and TRBJ1-6; TRBD1 might be the D (6 bases). This CDR3 comprises 15 residues. Germline V gives CDR1 SGHDT, CDR2 YYEEEE. Trimming pared 0 bases from V and 7 bases from J, leaving 11 bases between. The CDR3 nucleotides read TGTGCCAGCAGCTTGGGGGGGCTGGGGAATTCACCCCTCCACTTT. Its protein is CASSLGGLGNSPLHF. The variable domain in full, with the rest retrieved from reference TRBV5-6 and TRBJ1-6, is DAGVTQSPTHLIKTRGQQVTLRCSPKSGHDTVSWYQQALGQGPQFIFQYYEEEERQRGNFPDRFSGHQFPNYSSELNVNALLLGDSALYLCASSLGGLGNSPLHFGNGTRLTVT.

This clone was seen just once. The V gene is TRBV7-8, the J gene TRBJ2-7; D remains ambiguous. Germline-derived CDR1 and CDR2 are SGHVS and FQNEAQ. The CDR3 has 14 residues. Trimming removed 1 base at V and 0 bases at J, with 7 bases between. The CDR3 DNA is TGTGCCAGCAGCTTAGTAGTGAGCTCCTACGAGCAGTACTTC. Translation gives CASSLVVSSYEQYF. Supplemented by reference TRBV7-8 and TRBJ2-7, the full variable domain reads GAGVSQSPRYKVAKRGQDVALRCDPISGHVSLFWYQQALGQGPEFLTYFQNEAQLDKSGLPSDRFFAERPEGSVSTLKIQRTQQEDSAVYLCASSLVVSSYEQYFGPGTRLTVT.

The chain couples TRBV19 to TRBJ1-5; maybe TRBD1 (5 bases). V lost 2 bases and J lost 2, with 10 bases in between. Germline V gives CDR1 LNHDA, CDR2 SQIVND (reference sequence). The CDR3 totals 15 residues. CDR3 in DNA: TGTGCCAGTAGTATATGGGGGGTGGGCAATCAGCCCCAGCATTTT. Translated, it gives CASSIWGVGNQPQHF.

DNA of the CDR3: TGTGCCAGCAGTCAAAATGAAAAACTGTTTTTT. This encodes CASSQNEKLFF. This rearrangement joins TRBV6-2 or TRBV6-3 to TRBJ1-4; D gene uncertain. This CDR3 region has 11 residues. The germline V and J ends were trimmed by 5 bases and 5 bases, with 3 bases remaining between them. Looked up from germline, CDR1 is MNHEY and CDR2 is SVGEGT.

The chain joins TRBV6-8 to TRBJ1-1; D uncertain. Per germline, CDR1 MNHGY and CDR2 SAAAGT. CDR3 length: 15 residues. The V end was cut by 6 bases, the J end by 1 base, with 15 bases between. The CDR3 region is CASSSTTRANTEAFF. The CDR3 coding sequence is TGTGCCAGCAGCTCTACGACTAGAGCGAACACTGAAGCTTTCTTT.

The chain couples TRBV6-5 to TRBJ2-3; 10 bases fit TRBD1. The CDR3 is 15 amino acids. V dropped 2 bases and J dropped 4; count of bases not matched to a gene: 3. Germline lookup yields CDR1 MNHEY and CDR2 SVGAGI. The CDR3 is CASSYGTGDADTQYF. Written as DNA, the CDR3 is TGTGCCAGCAGTTACGGGACAGGGGACGCAGATACGCAGTATTTT.

The chain uses TRBV30 and TRBJ2-5; 11 bases line up with TRBD2. Per germline, CDR1 GTSNPN and CDR2 SVGIG (reference sequence). V was pared by 0 bases and J by 4 bases, with 13 bases of the junction left unmatched. The CDR3 runs to 18 residues. The CDR3 sequence: CAWSVDPHLAGGLETQYF. The CDR3 DNA is TGTGCCTGGAGTGTAGACCCCCACCTAGCGGGGGGACTAGAGACCCAGTACTTC.

The gene calls are TRBV9 and TRBJ2-3; 13 bases match TRBD2. Germline lookup yields CDR1 SGDLS and CDR2 YYNGEE. Trimming took 4 bases from V and 4 from J; bases not matched to a gene: 9. The CDR3 length is 17 residues. CDR3 sequence (DNA): TGTGCCAGCAGCCCACTACTAGCGGGGGGGCGTGCAGATACGCAGTATTTT. This sequence encodes CASSPLLAGGRADTQYF.

V gene TRBV6-5 combines with J gene TRBJ1-3; D is uncertain. The CDR3 contains 14 residues. V lost 0 bases and J 8 bases, leaving 11 bases between the germline ends. CDR1 and CDR2 from the germline V gene are MNHEY and SVGAGI. CDR3 amino acids: CASSYSDLRDTIYF. CDR3 bases: TGTGCCAGCAGTTACTCGGATCTACGGGACACCATATATTTT.

The V call is TRBV29-1, the J call TRBJ2-3; D perhaps matches TRBD1 (6 bases). This CDR3 spans 14 amino acids. CDR1 SQVTM and CDR2 ANQGSEA come from the germline V gene. The V and J ends lost 1 base and 2 bases respectively, with 10 bases between them. DNA for the CDR3: TGCAGCGTTGAAGTAGGACAGAACACAGATACGCAGTATTTT. Amino acid sequence: CSVEVGQNTDTQYF.

The chain joins TRBV11-2 to TRBJ1-2; D remains unclear. Trimming shortened V by 7 bases and J by 2 bases, and 23 bases separated the two germline ends. CDR3 length equals 17 residues. From germline, CDR1 is SGHAT and CDR2 FQNNGV. The CDR3 coding sequence is TGTGCCAGCAAAACACCGGGAAGACGTTACCCCAACTATGGCTACACCTTC. It codes for CASKTPGRRYPNYGYTF.

This clone was observed a single time. The V gene is TRBV5-1, the J gene TRBJ2-7, with 8 bases fitting TRBD1. Germline V lookup: CDR1 SGHRS, CDR2 YFSETQ. V dropped 4 bases and J dropped 6; count of bases not matched to a gene: 15. This CDR3 spans 16 amino acids. The CDR3 spells CASSPEGGRGPAEQYF. The CDR3 nucleotides are TGCGCCAGCAGCCCGGAGGGGGGCAGGGGGCCCGCCGAGCAGTACTTC. Full variable domain (missing parts from reference TRBV5-1 and TRBJ2-7): KAGVTQTPRYLIKTRGQQVTLSCSPISGHRSVSWYQQTPGQGLQFLFEYFSETQRNKGNFPGRFSGRQFSNSRSEMNVSTLELGDSALYLCASSPEGGRGPAEQYFGPGTRLTVT.

The chain joins TRBV5-4 to TRBJ2-2; TRBD1 matches at 7 bases. J lost 5 bases, V lost 4 bases, and 11 bases had no gene match. In germline, CDR1 is SGHNT, CDR2 YYREEE (reference sequence). The CDR3 loop spans 16 amino acids. Written as DNA, the CDR3 is TGTGCCAGCAGCCTTCTGAGTGCAGGGGGAACCGGGGAGCTGTTTTTT. The encoded protein is CASSLLSAGGTGELFF. Full variable domain (outside the CDR3, taken from reference TRBV5-4 and TRBJ2-2): ETGVTQSPTHLIKTRGQQVTLRCSSQSGHNTVSWYQQALGQGPQFIFQYYREEENGRGNFPPRFSGLQFPNYSSELNVNALELDDSALYLCASSLLSAGGTGELFFGEGSRLTVL.

CDR3 in amino acids: CASSLVFSGANVLTF. The CDR3, as DNA: TGTGCCAGCAGCTTAGTCTTCTCTGGGGCCAACGTCCTGACTTTC. The genes are TRBV7-9 and TRBJ2-6; D is undetermined. Per the germline V gene, CDR1 is SEHNR and CDR2 is FQNEAQ (reference sequence). CDR3 length: 15 residues. V lost 1 base and J 0 bases, leaving 4 bases between the germline ends. Full variable domain (outside the CDR3, taken from reference TRBV7-9 and TRBJ2-6): DTGVSQNPRHKITKRGQNVTFRCDPISEHNRLYWYRQTLGQGPEFLTYFQNEAQLEKSRLLSDRFSAERPKGSFSTLEIQRTEQGDSAMYLCASSLVFSGANVLTFGAGSRLTVL.